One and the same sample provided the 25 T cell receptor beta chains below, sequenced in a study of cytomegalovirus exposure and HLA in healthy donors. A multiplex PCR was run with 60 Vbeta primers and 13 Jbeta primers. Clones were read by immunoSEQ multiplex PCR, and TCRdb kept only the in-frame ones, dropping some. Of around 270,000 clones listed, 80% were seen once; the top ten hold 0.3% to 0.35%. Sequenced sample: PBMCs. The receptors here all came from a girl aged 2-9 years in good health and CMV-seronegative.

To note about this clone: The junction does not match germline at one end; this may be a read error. The CDR3 DNA sequence: TGTGCTAGCAGTTTATCTTCCAGTATGAACACTGAAGCTTTCTTT. This codes for CASSLSSSMNTEAFF. V and J are TRBV27 and TRBJ1-1; D remains ambiguous. Germline CDR1 reads MNHEY; CDR2 reads SMNVEV (reference sequence). CDR3 length: 15 amino acids.

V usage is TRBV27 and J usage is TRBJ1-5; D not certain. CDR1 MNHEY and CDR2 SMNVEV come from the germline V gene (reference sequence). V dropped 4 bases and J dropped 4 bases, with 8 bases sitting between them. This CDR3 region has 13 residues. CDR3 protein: CASSSQLNQPQHF. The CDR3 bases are TGTGCCAGCAGTTCACAGTTAAATCAGCCCCAGCATTTT.

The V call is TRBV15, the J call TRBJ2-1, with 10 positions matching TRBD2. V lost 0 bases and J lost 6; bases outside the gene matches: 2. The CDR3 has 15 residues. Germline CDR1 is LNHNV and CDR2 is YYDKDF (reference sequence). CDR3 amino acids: CATSRDPSGSNEQFF. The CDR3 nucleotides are TGTGCCACCAGCAGAGATCCTAGCGGGAGCAATGAGCAGTTCTTC.

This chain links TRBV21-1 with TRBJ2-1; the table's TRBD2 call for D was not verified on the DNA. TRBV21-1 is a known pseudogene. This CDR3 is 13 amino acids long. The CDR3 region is CASSLPAYNEQFF. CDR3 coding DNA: TGTGCCAGCAGCTTACCGGCCTACAATGAGCAGTTCTTC.

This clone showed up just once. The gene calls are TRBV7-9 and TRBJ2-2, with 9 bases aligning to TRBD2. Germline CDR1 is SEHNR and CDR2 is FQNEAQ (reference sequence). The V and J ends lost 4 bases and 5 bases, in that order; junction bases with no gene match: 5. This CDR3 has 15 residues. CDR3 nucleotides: TGTGCCAGCAGCTCTGTAGCGGGAGTAACCGGGGAGCTGTTTTTT. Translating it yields CASSSVAGVTGELFF.

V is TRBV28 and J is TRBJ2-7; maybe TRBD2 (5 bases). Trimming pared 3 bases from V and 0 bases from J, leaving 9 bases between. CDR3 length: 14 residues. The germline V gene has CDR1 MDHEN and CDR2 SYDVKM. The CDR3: CASSFPGYSYEQYF. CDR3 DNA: TGTGCCAGCAGTTTCCCGGGGTACTCCTACGAGCAGTACTTC.

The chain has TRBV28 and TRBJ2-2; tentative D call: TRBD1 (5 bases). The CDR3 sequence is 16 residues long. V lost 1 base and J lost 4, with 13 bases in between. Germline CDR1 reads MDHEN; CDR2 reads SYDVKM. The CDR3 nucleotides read TGTGCCAGCAGTTTATTAGGACAAGGTCTCACCGGGGAGCTGTTTTTT. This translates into CASSLLGQGLTGELFF.

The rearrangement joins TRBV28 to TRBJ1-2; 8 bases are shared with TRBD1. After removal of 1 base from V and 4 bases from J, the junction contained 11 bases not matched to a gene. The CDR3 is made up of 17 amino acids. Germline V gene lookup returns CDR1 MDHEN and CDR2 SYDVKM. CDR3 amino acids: CASSLLSGDRTTYGYTF. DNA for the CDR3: TGTGCCAGCAGTTTATTATCTGGGGACAGGACGACCTATGGCTACACCTTC.

The CDR3 spells CASSLGAGAREGYTF. The CDR3 nucleotides are TGTGCCAGCAGCTTGGGGGCGGGGGCGCGGGAAGGCTACACCTTC. This chain joins TRBV7-6 and TRBJ1-2; possibly TRBD1 for D (6 bases). CDR3 length: 15 residues. Germline V lookup: CDR1 SGHVS, CDR2 FNYEAQ. V gave up 3 bases and J gave up 8 bases, with 19 bases separating them.

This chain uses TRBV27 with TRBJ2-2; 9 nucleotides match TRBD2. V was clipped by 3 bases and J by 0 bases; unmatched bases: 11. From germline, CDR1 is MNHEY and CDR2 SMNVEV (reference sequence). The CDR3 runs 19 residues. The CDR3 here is CASSLVVSGGPSNTGELFF. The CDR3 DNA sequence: TGTGCCAGCAGTTTGGTTGTGAGCGGGGGGCCCTCGAACACCGGGGAGCTGTTTTTT.

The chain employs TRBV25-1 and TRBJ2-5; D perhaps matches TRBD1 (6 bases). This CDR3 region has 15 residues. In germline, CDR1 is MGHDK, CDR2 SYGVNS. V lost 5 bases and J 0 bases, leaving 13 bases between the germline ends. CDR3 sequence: CASSLWGPNQETQYF. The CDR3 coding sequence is TGTGCCAGCAGTCTATGGGGGCCCAACCAAGAGACCCAGTACTTC.

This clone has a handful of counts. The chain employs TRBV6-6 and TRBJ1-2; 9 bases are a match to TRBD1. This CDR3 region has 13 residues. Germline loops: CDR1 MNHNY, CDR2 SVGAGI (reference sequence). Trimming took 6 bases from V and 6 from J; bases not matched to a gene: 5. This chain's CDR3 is CASRFTGGDGYTF. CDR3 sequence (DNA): TGTGCCAGCAGATTCACAGGGGGCGATGGCTACACCTTC.

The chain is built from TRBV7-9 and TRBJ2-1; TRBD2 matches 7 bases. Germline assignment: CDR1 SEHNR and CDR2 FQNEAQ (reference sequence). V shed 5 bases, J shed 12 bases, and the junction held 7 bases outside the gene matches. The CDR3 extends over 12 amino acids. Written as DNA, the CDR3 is TGTGCCAGCAGCCTACTAGCGTACGGGCAGTTCTTC. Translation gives CASSLLAYGQFF.

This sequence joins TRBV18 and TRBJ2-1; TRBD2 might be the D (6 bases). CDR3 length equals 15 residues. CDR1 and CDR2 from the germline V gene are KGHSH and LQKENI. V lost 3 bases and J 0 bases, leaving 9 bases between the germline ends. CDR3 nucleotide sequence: TGTGCCAGCTCACCGGGGCGGGGCTCCTACAATGAGCAGTTCTTC. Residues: CASSPGRGSYNEQFF.

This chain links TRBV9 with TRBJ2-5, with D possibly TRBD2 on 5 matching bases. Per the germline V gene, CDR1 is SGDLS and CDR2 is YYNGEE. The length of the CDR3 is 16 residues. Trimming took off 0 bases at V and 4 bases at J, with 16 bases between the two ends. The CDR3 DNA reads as TGTGCCAGCAGCGTAGAGCTCTCTAGCTTCAGAGAGACCCAGTACTTC. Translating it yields CASSVELSSFRETQYF.

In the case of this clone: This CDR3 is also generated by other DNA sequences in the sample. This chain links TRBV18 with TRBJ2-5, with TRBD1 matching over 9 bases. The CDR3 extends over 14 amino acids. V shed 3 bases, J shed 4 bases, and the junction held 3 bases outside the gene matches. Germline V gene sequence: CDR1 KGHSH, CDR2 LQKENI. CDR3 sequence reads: CASSPTGGRETQYF. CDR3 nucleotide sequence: TGTGCCAGCTCACCCACAGGGGGCAGAGAGACCCAGTACTTC.

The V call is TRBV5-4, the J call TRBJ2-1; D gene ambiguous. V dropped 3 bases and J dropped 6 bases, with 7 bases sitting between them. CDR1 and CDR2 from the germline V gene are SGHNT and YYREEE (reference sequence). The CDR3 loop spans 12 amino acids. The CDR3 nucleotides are TGTGCCAGCAGCTGGGCCCCCAATGAGCAGTTCTTC. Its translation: CASSWAPNEQFF. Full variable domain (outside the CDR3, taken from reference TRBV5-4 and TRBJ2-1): ETGVTQSPTHLIKTRGQQVTLRCSSQSGHNTVSWYQQALGQGPQFIFQYYREEENGRGNFPPRFSGLQFPNYSSELNVNALELDDSALYLCASSWAPNEQFFGPGTRLTVL.

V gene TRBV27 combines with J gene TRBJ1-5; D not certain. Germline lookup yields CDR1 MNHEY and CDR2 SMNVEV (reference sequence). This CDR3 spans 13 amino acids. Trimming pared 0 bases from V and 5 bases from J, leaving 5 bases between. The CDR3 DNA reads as TGTGCCAGCAGTTTATCCTTCGATCAGCCCCAGCATTTT. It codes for CASSLSFDQPQHF.

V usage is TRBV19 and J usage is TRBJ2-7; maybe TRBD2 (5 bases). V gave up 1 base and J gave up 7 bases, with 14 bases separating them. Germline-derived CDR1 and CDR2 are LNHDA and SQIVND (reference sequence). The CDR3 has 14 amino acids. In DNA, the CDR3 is TGTGCCAGTAGTATAGCGGGGTGGAGTCAAGAGCAGTACTTC. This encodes CASSIAGWSQEQYF.

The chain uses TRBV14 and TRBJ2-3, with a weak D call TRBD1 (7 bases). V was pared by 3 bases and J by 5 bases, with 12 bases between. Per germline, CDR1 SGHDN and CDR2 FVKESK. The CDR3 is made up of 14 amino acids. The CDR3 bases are TGTGCCAGCAGCCAGTGGCAGGGGGGAGATACGCAGTATTTT. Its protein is CASSQWQGGDTQYF.

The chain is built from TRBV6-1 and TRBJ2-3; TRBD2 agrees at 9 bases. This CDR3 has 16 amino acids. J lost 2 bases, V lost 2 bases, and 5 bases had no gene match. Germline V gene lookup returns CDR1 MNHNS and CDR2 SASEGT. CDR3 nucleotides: TGTGCCAGCAGTGAAAGGGCGGGAGGGACCACAGATACGCAGTATTTT. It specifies CASSERAGGTTDTQYF.

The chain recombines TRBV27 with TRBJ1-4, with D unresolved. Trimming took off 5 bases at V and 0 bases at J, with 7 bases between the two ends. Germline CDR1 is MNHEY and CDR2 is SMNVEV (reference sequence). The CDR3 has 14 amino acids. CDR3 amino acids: CASSPLATNEKLFF. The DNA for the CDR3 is TGTGCCAGCAGTCCACTTGCAACTAATGAAAAACTGTTTTTT.

In DNA, the CDR3 is TGTGCCAGCAGCCCCGATGGGGTAGCGGGCTCCTACAATGAGCAGTTCTTC. Protein: CASSPDGVAGSYNEQFF. This sequence joins TRBV5-4 and TRBJ2-1; 7 nucleotides line up with TRBD2. Germline CDR1 and CDR2: SGHNT and YYREEE (reference sequence). This CDR3 is built from 17 residues. With V trimmed by 4 bases and J by 0 bases, 10 bases remained unmatched.

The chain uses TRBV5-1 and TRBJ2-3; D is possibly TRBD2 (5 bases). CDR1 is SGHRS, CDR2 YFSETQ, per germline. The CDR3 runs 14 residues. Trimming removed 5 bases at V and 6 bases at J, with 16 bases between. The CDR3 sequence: CASSTGNRGDTQYF. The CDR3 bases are TGCGCCAGCAGTACTGGAAATCGCGGGGATACGCAGTATTTT.

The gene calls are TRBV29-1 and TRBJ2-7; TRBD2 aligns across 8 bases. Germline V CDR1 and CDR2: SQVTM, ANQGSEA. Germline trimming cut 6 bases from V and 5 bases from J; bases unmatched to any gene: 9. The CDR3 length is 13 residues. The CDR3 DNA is TGCAGCGTGTCGGGGGGGCCGTACAACGAGCAGTACTTC. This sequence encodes CSVSGGPYNEQYF.